Shown below are 32 T cell receptor beta chains from a single sample sequenced in a study of T cell responses to AZD1222 COVID-19 vaccine. TCRdb keeps only in-frame clones here, not all; method: immunoSEQ multiplex PCR. The repertoire holds about 35,000 clones, with 86% as singletons. The source material was peripheral blood, sampled 28 days after the second AZD1222 dose. These TCRs come from an adult who received the AZD1222 COVID-19 vaccine.

The CDR3 here is CASSEGDREDTQYF. The CDR3 region has the DNA TGTGCCAGCAGTGAGGGGGACAGGGAAGATACGCAGTATTTT. This chain joins TRBV6-1 and TRBJ2-3, with 9 positions matching TRBD1. Germline trimming cut 3 bases from V and 5 bases from J; bases unmatched to any gene: 3. The CDR3 has 14 residues. CDR1 and CDR2 (germline): MNHNS, SASEGT.

The V gene is TRBV7-2, the J gene TRBJ1-4; the D is unclear. CDR1 and CDR2 (germline): SGHTA, FQGNSA. V was shortened by 1 base and J by 0 bases, with 6 bases between the two germline ends. This CDR3 spans 15 amino acids. The CDR3, as DNA: TGTGCCAGCAGCTTAGTGGGGTCAACTAATGAAAAACTGTTTTTT. Its translation: CASSLVGSTNEKLFF.

The chain links TRBV5-4 to TRBJ2-3, with TRBD2 matching over 9 bases. The germline V gene has CDR1 SGHNT and CDR2 YYREEE (reference sequence). The J segment lost 4 bases and the V segment lost 0 bases, leaving 9 bases of the junction unmatched. This CDR3 spans 17 amino acids. CDR3 sequence: CASSLAYGGGAADTQYF. Written as DNA, the CDR3 is TGTGCCAGCAGCTTGGCCTATGGCGGGGGGGCCGCAGATACGCAGTATTTT.

The chain recombines TRBV7-9 with TRBJ1-2; TRBD1 matches at 8 bases. The germline V gene has CDR1 SEHNR and CDR2 FQNEAQ (reference sequence). The junction had 4 bases not matched to a gene; V was cut back by 5 bases and J by 5 bases. The CDR3 has 13 amino acids. This chain's CDR3 is CASSGDRQYGYTF. CDR3 DNA sequence: TGTGCCAGCAGCGGGGACAGGCAGTATGGCTACACCTTC.

The genes are TRBV7-8 and TRBJ1-1, with D perhaps matching TRBD1 (5 bases). V lost 5 bases to trimming and J lost 1 base, with 11 bases between them. This CDR3 contains 14 residues. In germline, CDR1 is SGHVS, CDR2 FQNEAQ. CDR3 in DNA: TGTGCCAGCAGCCTCAGGGATCGGAACACTGAAGCTTTCTTT. Protein: CASSLRDRNTEAFF.

This chain uses TRBV7-2 with TRBJ2-3; 8 nucleotides line up with TRBD2. With V trimmed by 5 bases and J by 7 bases, 14 bases remained unmatched. The CDR3 totals 16 residues. Germline-derived CDR1 and CDR2 are SGHTA and FQGNSA. CDR3 nucleotide sequence: TGTGCCAGCAGCCCCCCCGGACTAGCCGCTACTAATACGCAGTATTTT. It is translated as CASSPPGLAATNTQYF.

V gene TRBV21-1 combines with J gene TRBJ2-3; the table calls TRBD2, which could not be checked here. TRBV21-1 is tagged as a pseudogene. This CDR3 has 12 residues. The CDR3 here is CASVILTDTQYF. The CDR3 bases are TGTGCCAGCGTTATACTCACAGATACGCAGTATTTT.

V gene TRBV11-2 combines with J gene TRBJ2-1; 14 nucleotides match TRBD2. The CDR3 contains 17 residues. Germline V CDR1 and CDR2: SGHAT, FQNNGV. The J segment lost 9 bases and the V segment lost 5 bases, leaving 12 bases of the junction unmatched. CDR3 amino acids: CASSAHPGLAGAGEQFF. DNA of the CDR3: TGTGCCAGCAGCGCTCATCCGGGACTAGCGGGGGCGGGTGAGCAGTTCTTC.

The V call is TRBV5-1, the J call TRBJ2-2; D uncertain. Germline CDR1 and CDR2: SGHRS and YFSETQ. The V end was cut by 4 bases, the J end by 7 bases, with 14 bases between. The CDR3 runs to 14 residues. The CDR3 reads CASSPVGFGGELFF. The CDR3 DNA is TGCGCCAGCAGCCCGGTCGGGTTTGGCGGGGAGCTGTTTTTT. Full variable domain (outside the CDR3, taken from reference TRBV5-1 and TRBJ2-2): KAGVTQTPRYLIKTRGQQVTLSCSPISGHRSVSWYQQTPGQGLQFLFEYFSETQRNKGNFPGRFSGRQFSNSRSEMNVSTLELGDSALYLCASSPVGFGGELFFGEGSRLTVL.

The CDR3 spells CASTGLDTYEQYF. As DNA, the CDR3 is TGTGCCAGCACTGGACTGGATACCTACGAGCAGTACTTC. V usage is TRBV12-3 or TRBV12-4 and J usage is TRBJ2-7; D is perhaps TRBD2 (5 bases). V shed 7 bases and J shed 2 bases, with 12 bases lying between them. This CDR3 spans 13 amino acids.

V gene TRBV5-1 combines with J gene TRBJ1-2, with D possibly being TRBD1 (5 bases). This CDR3 spans 14 amino acids. Trimming pared 4 bases from V and 3 bases from J, leaving 13 bases between. Germline CDR1 and CDR2: SGHRS and YFSETQ. CDR3 protein: CASSPSGGDYGYTF. Written as DNA, the CDR3 is TGCGCCAGCAGCCCCAGCGGGGGGGACTATGGCTACACCTTC.

The chain employs TRBV2 and TRBJ2-1; 12 bases match TRBD1. CDR3 length equals 18 residues. Germline V CDR1 and CDR2: SNHLY, FYNNEI. V lost 5 bases and J lost 0; bases outside the gene matches: 8. The CDR3: CASSRDRGLRSSYNEQFF. CDR3 sequence (DNA): TGTGCCAGCAGTCGGGACAGGGGGCTTAGATCCTCCTACAATGAGCAGTTCTTC.

The chain links TRBV5-1 to TRBJ1-2; D uncertain. The CDR3 spans 13 residues. The germline V and J ends were trimmed by 4 bases and 8 bases, with 15 bases remaining between them. CDR1 SGHRS and CDR2 YFSETQ come from the germline V gene. The CDR3 nucleotides are TGCGCCAGCAGCCTGGGCTATGCGGACGGCTACACCTTC. As protein: CASSLGYADGYTF. The full variable domain, rest sourced from reference TRBV5-1 and TRBJ1-2, is KAGVTQTPRYLIKTRGQQVTLSCSPISGHRSVSWYQQTPGQGLQFLFEYFSETQRNKGNFPGRFSGRQFSNSRSEMNVSTLELGDSALYLCASSLGYADGYTFGSGTRLTVV.

The CDR3 here is CASSFTGDQPQHF. CDR3 in DNA: TGTGCCAGCAGCTTTACAGGGGATCAGCCCCAGCATTTT. The rearrangement uses TRBV7-9 and TRBJ1-5; 7 bases are shared with TRBD1. Germline-derived CDR1 and CDR2 are SEHNR and FQNEAQ (reference sequence). This CDR3 region has 13 residues. V was clipped by 3 bases and J by 5 bases; unmatched bases: 1.

V usage is TRBV28 and J usage is TRBJ1-2; no firm D call. Germline V gene sequence: CDR1 MDHEN, CDR2 SYDVKM. V was trimmed by 4 bases and J by 4 bases, leaving 19 bases between them. The CDR3 has 16 amino acids. The CDR3 spells CASSYLRRRSSYGYTF. As DNA, the CDR3 is TGTGCCAGCAGTTACCTCCGGCGGCGGTCCTCCTATGGCTACACCTTC.

This clone was observed a single time. The chain uses TRBV18 and TRBJ2-3; perhaps D is TRBD1 or TRBD2 (5 bases each). Germline-derived CDR1 and CDR2 are KGHSH and LQKENI. This CDR3 has 14 amino acids. The V and J ends lost 1 base and 5 bases respectively, with 10 bases between them. CDR3 in DNA: TGTGCCAGCTCACCACAGGGGAGAGGAGATACGCAGTATTTT. It translates to CASSPQGRGDTQYF.

The genes are TRBV28 and TRBJ1-2; D remains ambiguous. There are 13 residues in the CDR3. In germline, CDR1 is MDHEN, CDR2 SYDVKM. Trimming took 6 bases from V and 4 from J, leaving 12 bases between them. The CDR3 region has the DNA TGTGCCAGCAGGAATGACCTCTCCTATGGCTACACCTTC. Its protein product is CASRNDLSYGYTF.

This clone occurred a few times. The chain employs TRBV18 and TRBJ1-1; D gene unclear. Germline CDR1 is KGHSH and CDR2 is LQKENI. V was pared by 2 bases and J by 1 base, with 8 bases between. The CDR3 consists of 14 residues. As DNA, the CDR3 is TGTGCCAGCTCACCAGACCGAAAGAACACTGAAGCTTTCTTT. This translates into CASSPDRKNTEAFF.

The rearrangement uses TRBV11-3 and TRBJ2-7; 9 bases agree with TRBD2. V shed 0 bases and J 4 bases; nucleotides not matched to a gene: 4. From germline, CDR1 is SGHNT and CDR2 YENEEA. This CDR3 is built from 15 residues. The CDR3 loop is CASSLDGLAGYEQYF. The DNA for the CDR3 is TGTGCCAGCAGCTTAGATGGGCTAGCGGGGTACGAGCAGTACTTC.

This sequence joins TRBV5-6 and TRBJ2-1; maybe TRBD2 (5 bases). The germline V and J ends were trimmed by 1 base and 3 bases, with 11 bases remaining between them. The length of the CDR3 is 15 residues. Germline CDR1 and CDR2: SGHDT and YYEEEE. The CDR3, as DNA: TGTGCCAGCAGCTTGAGGAGGATCAACTACAATGAGCAGTTCTTC. Encoded protein: CASSLRRINYNEQFF.

The rearrangement links TRBV18 to TRBJ2-7; the D gene is possibly TRBD1 (5 bases). The CDR3 is made up of 15 amino acids. The V gene lost 1 base and the J gene lost 0 bases, with 10 bases spanning the gap. Germline assignment: CDR1 KGHSH and CDR2 LQKENI. The CDR3, as DNA: TGTGCCAGCTCACCACGGCAGGGCGCCTCCTACGAGCAGTACTTC. This encodes CASSPRQGASYEQYF.

The CDR3 here is CASSLGFGGGRDTQYF. CDR3 sequence (DNA): TGTGCCAGCAGCTTGGGATTTGGGGGGGGGCGAGATACGCAGTATTTT. The chain carries TRBV7-8 and TRBJ2-3; maybe TRBD2 (7 bases). This CDR3 is built from 16 residues. The V and J ends lost 3 bases and 5 bases respectively, with 18 bases between them. The germline V gene encodes CDR1 SGHVS and CDR2 FQNEAQ.

The chain recombines TRBV5-1 with TRBJ1-1; tentative D call: TRBD1 (6 bases). Germline lookup yields CDR1 SGHRS and CDR2 YFSETQ. The CDR3 has 15 amino acids. Trimming took off 4 bases at V and 2 bases at J, with 15 bases between the two ends. The CDR3 DNA follows: TGCGCCAGCAGCCCCATCTCGGACAGCAACACTGAAGCTTTCTTT. Its translation: CASSPISDSNTEAFF.

The chain links TRBV2 to TRBJ2-1; the D gene is possibly TRBD2 (7 bases). The CDR3 has 15 residues. Trimming pared 3 bases from V and 4 bases from J, leaving 13 bases between. The germline V gene encodes CDR1 SNHLY and CDR2 FYNNEI. The CDR3 DNA follows: TGTGCCAGCAGTGATGCGGGGGCAACTTACAATGAGCAGTTCTTC. Its protein is CASSDAGATYNEQFF.

The V gene is TRBV18, the J gene TRBJ1-6; D may be TRBD1 (6 bases). The germline gives CDR1 KGHSH, CDR2 LQKENI. CDR3 size: 14 residues. Trimming removed 3 bases from V and 3 bases from J, with 6 bases in between. CDR3 in DNA: TGTGCCAGCTCACCGGACAGCTATAATTCACCCCTCCACTTT. Translation: CASSPDSYNSPLHF.

The CDR3 loop reads CASSPKVDSYEQYF. The CDR3 DNA follows: TGTGCCAGCAGTCCCAAGGTTGATTCCTACGAGCAGTACTTC. The chain joins TRBV6-5 to TRBJ2-7; D is uncertain. In germline, CDR1 is MNHEY, CDR2 SVGAGI. The CDR3 runs 14 residues. Trimming took 5 bases from V and 1 from J, leaving 12 bases between them.

The genes are TRBV6-5 and TRBJ2-1; 9 bases are shared with TRBD2. Germline trimming cut 5 bases from V and 1 base from J; bases unmatched to any gene: 3. Germline assignment: CDR1 MNHEY and CDR2 SVGAGI. The CDR3 extends over 15 amino acids. The chain's CDR3 is CASSPLAGSYNEQFF. CDR3 sequence (DNA): TGTGCCAGCAGTCCCCTAGCGGGGTCCTACAATGAGCAGTTCTTC.

The chain uses TRBV6-5 and TRBJ2-7, with a tentative D call TRBD2 (5 bases). From germline, CDR1 is MNHEY and CDR2 SVGAGI. The CDR3 loop spans 13 amino acids. The V gene lost 7 bases and the J gene lost 3 bases, with 13 bases spanning the gap. In DNA form, the CDR3 reads TGTGCCAGCAAGACGGACTTTAACTACGAGCAGTACTTC. It yields the protein CASKTDFNYEQYF.

The chain recombines TRBV7-9 with TRBJ1-5; D not certain. Deletions cut 6 bases from V and 3 bases from J, with 12 bases between. Germline V CDR1 and CDR2: SEHNR, FQNEAQ (reference sequence). This CDR3 has 14 amino acids. DNA for the CDR3: TGTGCCAGCAGTGCAGGCGAGGTCAATCAGCCCCAGCATTTT. The encoded protein is CASSAGEVNQPQHF.

The rearrangement links TRBV18 to TRBJ2-7; no clear D. V was pared by 9 bases and J by 1 base, with 13 bases between. This CDR3 spans 13 amino acids. In germline, CDR1 is KGHSH, CDR2 LQKENI. CDR3 sequence reads: CASASGSSYEQYF. In DNA, the CDR3 is TGTGCCAGTGCCTCGGGTTCATCCTACGAGCAGTACTTC.

This clone was picked up one time. V gene TRBV5-6 combines with J gene TRBJ1-2, with a tentative D call TRBD1 (6 bases). CDR1 is SGHDT and CDR2 is YYEEEE in the germline V gene. The CDR3 consists of 13 residues. Trimming pared 4 bases from V and 8 bases from J, leaving 15 bases between. CDR3 in amino acids: CASSPRDISGYTF. In nucleotides, the CDR3 is TGTGCCAGCAGCCCCCGGGACATCTCAGGCTACACCTTC. Full variable domain (rest looked up from reference TRBV5-6 and TRBJ1-2): DAGVTQSPTHLIKTRGQQVTLRCSPKSGHDTVSWYQQALGQGPQFIFQYYEEEERQRGNFPDRFSGHQFPNYSSELNVNALLLGDSALYLCASSPRDISGYTFGSGTRLTVV.

This sequence joins TRBV5-6 and TRBJ1-2; D is possibly TRBD1 (5 bases). Trimming took off 5 bases at V and 5 bases at J, with 19 bases between the two ends. The V gene's germline CDR1 is SGHDT and CDR2 YYEEEE. This CDR3 is built from 15 residues. CDR3 nucleotides: TGTGCCAGCAGGCTAAGCCGGGGGGTATGGTATGGCTACACCTTC. It translates to CASRLSRGVWYGYTF.